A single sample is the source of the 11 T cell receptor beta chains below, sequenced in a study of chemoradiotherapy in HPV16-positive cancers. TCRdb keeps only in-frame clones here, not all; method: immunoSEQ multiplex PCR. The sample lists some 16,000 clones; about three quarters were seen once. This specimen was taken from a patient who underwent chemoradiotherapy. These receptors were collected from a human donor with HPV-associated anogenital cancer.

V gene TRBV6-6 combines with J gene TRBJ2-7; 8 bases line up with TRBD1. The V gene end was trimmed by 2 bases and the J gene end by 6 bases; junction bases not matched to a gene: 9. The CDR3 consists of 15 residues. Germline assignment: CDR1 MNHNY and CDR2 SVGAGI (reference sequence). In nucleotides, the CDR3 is TGTGCCAGCAGTTACCCTGTGACAGGGGTAGGCGAGCAGTACTTC. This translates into CASSYPVTGVGEQYF.

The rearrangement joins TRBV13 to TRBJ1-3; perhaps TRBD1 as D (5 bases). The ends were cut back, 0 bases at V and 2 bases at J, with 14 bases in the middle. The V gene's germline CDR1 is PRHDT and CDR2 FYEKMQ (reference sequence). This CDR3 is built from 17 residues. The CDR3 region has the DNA TGTGCCAGCAGCTTAGGGGGCGGGGGTGTAACTGGAAACACCATATATTTT. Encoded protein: CASSLGGGGVTGNTIYF.

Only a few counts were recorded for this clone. The CDR3 spells CASSQMGQGIQPLHF. The CDR3 DNA reads as TGTGCCAGCAGCCAAATGGGGCAGGGAATCCAACCCCTCCACTTT. The rearrangement joins TRBV14 to TRBJ1-6; tentatively, D is TRBD1 (5 bases). The germline V and J ends were trimmed by 2 bases and 12 bases, with 17 bases remaining between them. Per germline, CDR1 SGHDN and CDR2 FVKESK. This CDR3 region has 15 residues.

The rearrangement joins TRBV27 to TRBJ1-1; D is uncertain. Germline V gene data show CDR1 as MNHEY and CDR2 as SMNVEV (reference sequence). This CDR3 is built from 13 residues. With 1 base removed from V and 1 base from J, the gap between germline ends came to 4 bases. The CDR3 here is CASSLYRNTEAFF. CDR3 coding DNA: TGTGCCAGCAGTTTATATAGGAACACTGAAGCTTTCTTT.

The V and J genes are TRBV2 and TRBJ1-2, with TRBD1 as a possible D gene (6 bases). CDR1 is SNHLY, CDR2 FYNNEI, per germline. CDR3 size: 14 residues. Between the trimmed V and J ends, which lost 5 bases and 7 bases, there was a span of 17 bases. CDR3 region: CASSRDISAIGYTF. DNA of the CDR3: TGTGCCAGCAGTAGGGACATCTCCGCGATTGGCTACACCTTC.

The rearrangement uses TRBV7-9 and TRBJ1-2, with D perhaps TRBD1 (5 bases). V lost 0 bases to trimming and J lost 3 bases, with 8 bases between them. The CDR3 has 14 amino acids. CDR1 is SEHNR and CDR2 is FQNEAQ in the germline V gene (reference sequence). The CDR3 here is CASSLAGVDYGYTF. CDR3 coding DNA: TGTGCCAGCAGCTTAGCAGGGGTGGACTATGGCTACACCTTC. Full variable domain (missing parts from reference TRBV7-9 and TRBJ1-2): DTGVSQNPRHKITKRGQNVTFRCDPISEHNRLYWYRQTLGQGPEFLTYFQNEAQLEKSRLLSDRFSAERPKGSFSTLEIQRTEQGDSAMYLCASSLAGVDYGYTFGSGTRLTVV.

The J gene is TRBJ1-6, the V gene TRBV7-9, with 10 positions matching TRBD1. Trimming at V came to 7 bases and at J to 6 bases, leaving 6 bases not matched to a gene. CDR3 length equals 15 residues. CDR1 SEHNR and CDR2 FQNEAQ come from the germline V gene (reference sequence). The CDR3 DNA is TGTGCCAGCATGCCGGGACAGGGGACTAATTCACCCCTCCACTTT. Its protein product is CASMPGQGTNSPLHF.

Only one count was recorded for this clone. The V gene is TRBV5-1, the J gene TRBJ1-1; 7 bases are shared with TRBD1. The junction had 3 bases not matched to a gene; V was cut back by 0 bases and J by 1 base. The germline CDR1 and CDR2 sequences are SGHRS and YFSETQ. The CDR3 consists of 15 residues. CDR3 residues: CASSLGGQANTEAFF. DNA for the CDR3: TGCGCCAGCAGCTTGGGTGGACAGGCGAACACTGAAGCTTTCTTT.

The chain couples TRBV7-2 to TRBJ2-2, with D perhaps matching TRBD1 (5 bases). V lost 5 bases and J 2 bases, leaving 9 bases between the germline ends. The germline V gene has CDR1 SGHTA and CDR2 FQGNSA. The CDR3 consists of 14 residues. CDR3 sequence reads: CASSQDTNTGELFF. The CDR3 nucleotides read TGTGCCAGCAGCCAGGACACTAACACCGGGGAGCTGTTTTTT. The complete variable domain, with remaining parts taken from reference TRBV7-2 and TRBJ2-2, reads GAGVSQSPSNKVTEKGKDVELRCDPISGHTALYWYRQSLGQGLEFLIYFQGNSAPDKSGLPSDRFSAERTGGSVSTLTIQRTQQEDSAVYLCASSQDTNTGELFFGEGSRLTVL.

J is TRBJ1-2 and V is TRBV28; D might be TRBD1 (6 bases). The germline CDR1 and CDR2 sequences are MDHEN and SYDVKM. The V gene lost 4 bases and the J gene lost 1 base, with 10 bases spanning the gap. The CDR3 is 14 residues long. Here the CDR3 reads CASSSTGFNYGYTF. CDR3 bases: TGTGCCAGCAGTTCTACAGGGTTTAACTATGGCTACACCTTC.

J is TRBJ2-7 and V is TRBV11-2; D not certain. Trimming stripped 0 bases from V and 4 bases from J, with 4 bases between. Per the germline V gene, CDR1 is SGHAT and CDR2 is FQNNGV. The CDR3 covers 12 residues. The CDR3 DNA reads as TGTGCCAGCAGCTTAGATTTATACGAGCAGTACTTC. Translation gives CASSLDLYEQYF.